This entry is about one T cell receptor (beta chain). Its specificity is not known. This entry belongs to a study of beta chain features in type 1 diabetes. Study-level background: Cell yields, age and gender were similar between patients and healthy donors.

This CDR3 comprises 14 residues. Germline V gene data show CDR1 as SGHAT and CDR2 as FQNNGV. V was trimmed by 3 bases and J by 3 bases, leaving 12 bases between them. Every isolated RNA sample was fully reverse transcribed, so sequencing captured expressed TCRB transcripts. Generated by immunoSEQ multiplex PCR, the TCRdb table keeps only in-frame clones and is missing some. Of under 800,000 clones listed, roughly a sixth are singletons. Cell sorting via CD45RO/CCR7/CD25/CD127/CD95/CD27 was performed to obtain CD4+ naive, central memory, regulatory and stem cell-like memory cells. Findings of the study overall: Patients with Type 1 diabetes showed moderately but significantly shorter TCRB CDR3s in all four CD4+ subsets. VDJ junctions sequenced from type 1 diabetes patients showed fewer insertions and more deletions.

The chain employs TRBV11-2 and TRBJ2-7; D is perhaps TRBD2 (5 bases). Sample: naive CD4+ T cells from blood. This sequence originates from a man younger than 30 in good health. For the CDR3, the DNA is TGTGCCAGCAGCTTTCACACGGGAAACTACGAGCAGTACTTC. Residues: CASSFHTGNYEQYF. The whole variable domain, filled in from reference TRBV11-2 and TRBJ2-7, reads EAGVAQSPRYKIIEKRQSVAFWCNPISGHATLYWYQQILGQGPKLLIQFQNNGVVDDSQLPKDRFSAERLKGVDSTLKIQPAKLEDSAVYLCASSFHTGNYEQYFGPGTRLTVT.